This TCR beta chain was retrieved from a study of blood T cell repertoires in COVID-19. This CDR3 is built from 13 residues. With 0 bases clipped from V and 8 bases from J, the junction kept 3 bases outside the gene matches. Germline CDR1 and CDR2: LGHDT and YNNKEL (reference sequence). Produced via immunoSEQ multiplex PCR; TCRdb's table is partial and in-frame only. The data show 250,000 or so clones, 83% seen once. This TCR was sampled from a woman aged 40 to 50 who had been exposed to COVID-19. V gene TRBV3-1 (or the pseudogene TRBV3-2) combines with J gene TRBJ1-1, with 7 bases lining up with TRBD1. Source material: PBMCs or T cells enriched from blood (not recorded which). CDR3 DNA sequence: TGTGCCAGCAGCCAAGACGGGACAGTAGAAGCTTTCTTT. Protein: CASSQDGTVEAFF.